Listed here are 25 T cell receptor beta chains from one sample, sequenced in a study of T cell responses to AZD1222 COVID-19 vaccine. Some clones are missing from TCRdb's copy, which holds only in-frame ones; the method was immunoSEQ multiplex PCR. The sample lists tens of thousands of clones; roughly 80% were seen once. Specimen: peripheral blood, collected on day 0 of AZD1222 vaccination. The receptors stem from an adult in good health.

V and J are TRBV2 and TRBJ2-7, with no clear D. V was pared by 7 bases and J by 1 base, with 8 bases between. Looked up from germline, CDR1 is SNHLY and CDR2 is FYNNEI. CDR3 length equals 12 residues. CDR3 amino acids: CASTGRSYEQYF. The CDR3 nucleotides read TGTGCCAGCACCGGTCGGTCCTACGAGCAGTACTTC. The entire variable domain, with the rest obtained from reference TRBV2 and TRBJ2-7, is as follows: EPEVTQTPSHQVTQMGQEVILRCVPISNHLYFYWYRQILGQKVEFLVSFYNNEISEKSEIFDDQFSVERPDGSNFTLKIRSTKLEDSAMYFCASTGRSYEQYFGPGTRLTVT.

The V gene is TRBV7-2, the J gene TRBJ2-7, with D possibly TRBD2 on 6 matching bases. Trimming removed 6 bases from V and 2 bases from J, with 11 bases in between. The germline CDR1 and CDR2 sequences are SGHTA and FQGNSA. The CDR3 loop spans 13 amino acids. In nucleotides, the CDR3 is TGTGCCAGCAGTTGGGACTTTGCCTACGAGCAGTACTTC. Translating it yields CASSWDFAYEQYF.

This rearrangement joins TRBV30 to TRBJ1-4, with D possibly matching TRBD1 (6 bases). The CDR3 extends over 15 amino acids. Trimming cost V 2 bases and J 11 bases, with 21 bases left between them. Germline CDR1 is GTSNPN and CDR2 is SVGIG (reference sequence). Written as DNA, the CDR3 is TGTGCCTGGAGTAAGGGACAAGCCGATAGGGGGAAACTGTTTTTT. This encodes CAWSKGQADRGKLFF.

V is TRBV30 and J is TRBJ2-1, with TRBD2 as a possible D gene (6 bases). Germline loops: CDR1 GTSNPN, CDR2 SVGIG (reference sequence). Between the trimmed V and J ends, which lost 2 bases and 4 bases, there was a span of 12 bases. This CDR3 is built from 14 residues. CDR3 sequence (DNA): TGTGCCTGGAGTTCAGACGCGGGGTACAATGAGCAGTTCTTC. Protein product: CAWSSDAGYNEQFF.

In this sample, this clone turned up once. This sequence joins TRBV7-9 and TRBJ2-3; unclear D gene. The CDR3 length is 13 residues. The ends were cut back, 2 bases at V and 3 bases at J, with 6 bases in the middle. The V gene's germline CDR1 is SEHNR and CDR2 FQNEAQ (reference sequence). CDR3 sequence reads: CASSLFGTDTQYF. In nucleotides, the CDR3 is TGTGCCAGCAGCTTATTCGGAACAGATACGCAGTATTTT.

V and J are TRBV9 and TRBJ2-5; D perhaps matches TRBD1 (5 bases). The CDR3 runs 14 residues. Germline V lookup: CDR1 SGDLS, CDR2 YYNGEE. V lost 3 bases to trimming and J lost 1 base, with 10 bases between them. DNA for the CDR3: TGTGCCAGCAGCGACCGACAGTTCCAAGAGACCCAGTACTTC. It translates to CASSDRQFQETQYF.

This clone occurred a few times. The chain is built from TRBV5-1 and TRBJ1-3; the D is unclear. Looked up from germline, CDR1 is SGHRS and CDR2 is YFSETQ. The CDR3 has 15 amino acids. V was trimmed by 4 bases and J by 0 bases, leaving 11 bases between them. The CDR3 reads CASSLEIYSGNTIYF. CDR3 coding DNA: TGCGCCAGCAGCCTGGAGATTTACTCTGGAAACACCATATATTTT.

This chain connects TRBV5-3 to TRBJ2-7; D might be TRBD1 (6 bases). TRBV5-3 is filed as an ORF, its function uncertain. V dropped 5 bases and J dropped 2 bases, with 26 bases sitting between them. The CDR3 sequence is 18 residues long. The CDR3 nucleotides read TGTGCCAGAAGGAAGTTAATCCGGGACAAAGGGGCCCCCTACGAGCAGTACTTC. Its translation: CARRKLIRDKGAPYEQYF.

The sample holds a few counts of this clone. CDR3 bases: TGCGCCAGCAGCCAAGAGGGGACAGGGAAGTATACGCAGTATTTT. It is translated as CASSQEGTGKYTQYF. The rearrangement uses TRBV4-3 and TRBJ2-3; 9 nucleotides agree with TRBD1. CDR1 LGHNA and CDR2 YSLEER come from the germline V gene. V dropped 0 bases and J dropped 7; count of bases not matched to a gene: 5. The CDR3 has 15 amino acids.

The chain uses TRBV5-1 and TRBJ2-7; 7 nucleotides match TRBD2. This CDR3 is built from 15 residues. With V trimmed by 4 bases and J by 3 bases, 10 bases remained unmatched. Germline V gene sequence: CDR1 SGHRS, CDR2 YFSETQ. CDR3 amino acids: CASSLWGGSGYEQYF. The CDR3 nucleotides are TGCGCCAGCAGCCTGTGGGGAGGGAGTGGCTACGAGCAGTACTTC.

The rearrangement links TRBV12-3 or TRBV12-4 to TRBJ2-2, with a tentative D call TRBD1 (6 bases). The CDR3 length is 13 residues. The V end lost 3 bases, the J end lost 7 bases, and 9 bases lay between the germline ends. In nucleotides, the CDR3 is TGTGCCAGCAGTTTGCTAGGGGGCGGGGAGCTGTTTTTT. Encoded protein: CASSLLGGGELFF.

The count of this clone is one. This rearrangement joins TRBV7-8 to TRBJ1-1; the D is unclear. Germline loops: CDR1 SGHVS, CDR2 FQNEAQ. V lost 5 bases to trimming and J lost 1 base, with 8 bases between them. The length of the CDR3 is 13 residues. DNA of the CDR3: TGTGCCAGCAGCGTACAAGAGAACACTGAAGCTTTCTTT. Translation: CASSVQENTEAFF.

DNA of the CDR3: TGTGCCAGCAGCTTAGCCTCCGGAGGGGACAGGCAGTTCTTC. Translating gives CASSLASGGDRQFF. The rearrangement links TRBV7-9 to TRBJ2-1, with D possibly TRBD1 on 7 matching bases. Trimming removed 0 bases from V and 12 bases from J, with 15 bases in between. The CDR3 loop spans 14 amino acids. The germline V gene has CDR1 SEHNR and CDR2 FQNEAQ (reference sequence).

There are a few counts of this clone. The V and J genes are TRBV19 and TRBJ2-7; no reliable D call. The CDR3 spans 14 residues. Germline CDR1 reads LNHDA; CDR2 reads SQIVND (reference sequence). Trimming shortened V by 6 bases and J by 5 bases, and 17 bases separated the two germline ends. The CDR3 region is CASSRAKLLNEQYF. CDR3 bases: TGTGCCAGTAGCAGAGCCAAGCTCCTGAACGAGCAGTACTTC.

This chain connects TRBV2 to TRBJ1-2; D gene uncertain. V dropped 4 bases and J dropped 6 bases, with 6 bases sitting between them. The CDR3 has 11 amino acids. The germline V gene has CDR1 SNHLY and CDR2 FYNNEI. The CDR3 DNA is TGTGCCAGCAGTGTTCTCGATGGCTACACCTTC. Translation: CASSVLDGYTF.

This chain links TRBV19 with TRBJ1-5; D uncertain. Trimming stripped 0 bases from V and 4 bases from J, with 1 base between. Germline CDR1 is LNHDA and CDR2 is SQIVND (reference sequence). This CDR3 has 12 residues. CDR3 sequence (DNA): TGTGCCAGTAGTATAGATAATCAGCCCCAGCATTTT. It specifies CASSIDNQPQHF.

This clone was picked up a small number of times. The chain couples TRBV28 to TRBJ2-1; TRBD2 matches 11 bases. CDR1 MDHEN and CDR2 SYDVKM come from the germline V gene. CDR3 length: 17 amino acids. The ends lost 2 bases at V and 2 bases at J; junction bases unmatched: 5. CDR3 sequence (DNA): TGTGCCAGCAGTTTAGGGGGGGGACTAGCGGCCTACAATGAGCAGTTCTTC. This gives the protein CASSLGGGLAAYNEQFF.

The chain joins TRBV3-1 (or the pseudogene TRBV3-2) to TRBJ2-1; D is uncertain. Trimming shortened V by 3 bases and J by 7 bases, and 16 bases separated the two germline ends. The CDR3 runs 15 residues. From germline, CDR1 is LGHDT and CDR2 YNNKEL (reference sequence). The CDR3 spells CASSHGSADGNEQFF. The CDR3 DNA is TGTGCCAGCAGCCACGGATCCGCGGATGGGAATGAGCAGTTCTTC.

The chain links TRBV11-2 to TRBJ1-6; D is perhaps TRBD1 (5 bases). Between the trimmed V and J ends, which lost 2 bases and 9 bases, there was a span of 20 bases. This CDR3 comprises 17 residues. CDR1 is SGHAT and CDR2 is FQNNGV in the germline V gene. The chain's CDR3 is CASSLKGFKAVASPLHF. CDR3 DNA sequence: TGTGCCAGCAGCTTAAAGGGGTTCAAGGCGGTAGCTTCACCCCTCCACTTT.

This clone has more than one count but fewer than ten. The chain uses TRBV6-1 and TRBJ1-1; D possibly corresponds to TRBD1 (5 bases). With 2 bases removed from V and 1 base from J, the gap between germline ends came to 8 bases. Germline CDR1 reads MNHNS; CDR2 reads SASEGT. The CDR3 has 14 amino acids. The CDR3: CASSEWDGNTEAFF. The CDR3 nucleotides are TGTGCCAGCAGTGAATGGGACGGGAACACTGAAGCTTTCTTT.

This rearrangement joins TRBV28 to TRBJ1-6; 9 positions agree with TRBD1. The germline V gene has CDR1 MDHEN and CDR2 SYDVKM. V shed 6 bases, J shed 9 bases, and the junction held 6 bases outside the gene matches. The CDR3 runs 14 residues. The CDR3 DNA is TGTGCCAGCAGGTTCGGGACAGGGTCTTCACCCCTCCACTTT. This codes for CASRFGTGSSPLHF.

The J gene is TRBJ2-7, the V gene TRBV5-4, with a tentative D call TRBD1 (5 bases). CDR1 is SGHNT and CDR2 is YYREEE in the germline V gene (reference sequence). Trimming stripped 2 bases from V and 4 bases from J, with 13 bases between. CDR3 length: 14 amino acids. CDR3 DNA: TGTGCCAGCAGCTTAACTCAGGGTACTTACGAGCAGTACTTC. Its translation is CASSLTQGTYEQYF.

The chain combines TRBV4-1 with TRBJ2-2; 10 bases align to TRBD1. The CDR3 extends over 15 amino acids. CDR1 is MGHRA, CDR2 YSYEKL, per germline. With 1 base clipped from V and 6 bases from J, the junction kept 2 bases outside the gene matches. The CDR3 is CASSQVGTGAGELFF. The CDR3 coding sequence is TGCGCCAGCAGCCAAGTAGGGACAGGGGCCGGGGAGCTGTTTTTT.

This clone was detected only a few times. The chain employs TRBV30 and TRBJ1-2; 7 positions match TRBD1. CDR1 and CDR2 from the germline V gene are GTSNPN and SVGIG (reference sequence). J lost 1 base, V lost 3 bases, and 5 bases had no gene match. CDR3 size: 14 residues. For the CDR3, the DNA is TGTGCCTGGAGACTAACAGGGGTTAACTATGGCTACACCTTC. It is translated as CAWRLTGVNYGYTF.

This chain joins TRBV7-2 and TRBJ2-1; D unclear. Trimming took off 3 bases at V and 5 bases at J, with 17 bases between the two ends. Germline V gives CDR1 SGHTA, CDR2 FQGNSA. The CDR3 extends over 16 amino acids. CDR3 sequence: CASSFRVFDGNNEQFF. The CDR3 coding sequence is TGTGCCAGCAGCTTTAGGGTCTTTGATGGTAACAATGAGCAGTTCTTC.